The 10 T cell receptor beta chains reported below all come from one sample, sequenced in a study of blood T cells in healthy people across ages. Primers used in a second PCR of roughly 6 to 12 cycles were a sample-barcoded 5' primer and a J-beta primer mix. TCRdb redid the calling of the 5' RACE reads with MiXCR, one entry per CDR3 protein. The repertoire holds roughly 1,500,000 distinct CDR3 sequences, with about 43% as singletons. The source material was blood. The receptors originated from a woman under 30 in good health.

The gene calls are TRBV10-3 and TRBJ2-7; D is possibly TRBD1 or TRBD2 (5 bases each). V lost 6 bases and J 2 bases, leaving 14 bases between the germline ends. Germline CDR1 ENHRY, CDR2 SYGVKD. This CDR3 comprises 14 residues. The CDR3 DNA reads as TGTGCCATCAGAGGGGTCACGGGGACCTACGAGCAGTACTTC. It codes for CAIRGVTGTYEQYF.

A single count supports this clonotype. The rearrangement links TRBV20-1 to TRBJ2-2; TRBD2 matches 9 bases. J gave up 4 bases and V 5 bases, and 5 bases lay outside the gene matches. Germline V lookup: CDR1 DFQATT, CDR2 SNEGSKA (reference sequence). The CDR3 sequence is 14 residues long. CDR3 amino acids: CSAERGAGTGELFF. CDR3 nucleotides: TGCAGTGCTGAGCGGGGGGCGGGCACCGGGGAGCTGTTTTTT.

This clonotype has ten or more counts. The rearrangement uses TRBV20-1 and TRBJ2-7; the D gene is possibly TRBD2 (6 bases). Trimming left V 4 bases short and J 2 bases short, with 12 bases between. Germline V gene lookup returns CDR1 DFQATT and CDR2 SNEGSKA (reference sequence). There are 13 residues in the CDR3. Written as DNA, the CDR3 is TGCAGTGCTAAACCGACTAGTCCCTACGAGCAGTACTTC. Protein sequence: CSAKPTSPYEQYF.

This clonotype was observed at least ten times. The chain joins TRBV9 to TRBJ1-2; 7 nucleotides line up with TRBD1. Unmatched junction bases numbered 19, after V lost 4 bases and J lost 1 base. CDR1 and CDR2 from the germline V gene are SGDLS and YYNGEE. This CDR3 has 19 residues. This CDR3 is CASSPERGGGDSYNYGYTF. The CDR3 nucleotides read TGTGCCAGCAGCCCCGAGCGGGGAGGTGGGGACAGCTATAACTATGGCTACACCTTC. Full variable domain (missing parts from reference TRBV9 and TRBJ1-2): DSGVTQTPKHLITATGQRVTLRCSPRSGDLSVYWYQQSLDQGLQFLIQYYNGEERAKGNILERFSAQQFPDLHSELNLSSLELGDSALYFCASSPERGGGDSYNYGYTFGSGTRLTVV.

In DNA form, the CDR3 reads TGTGCCAGCAGCCGAGTCGACCCTTCTCCGGTCGAGCAGTACTTC. It encodes CASSRVDPSPVEQYF. The chain carries TRBV5-4 and TRBJ2-4, with D unresolved. Gene TRBJ2-7 matches the end of the DNA better, so the J call may be wrong. Germline V lookup: CDR1 SGHNT, CDR2 YYREEE (reference sequence). There are 15 residues in the CDR3.

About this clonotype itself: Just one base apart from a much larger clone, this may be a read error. The CDR3 loop is CTSSLEAGGETQYF. In nucleotides, the CDR3 is TGCACCAGCAGCTTGGAAGCGGGAGGGGAGACCCAGTACTTC. The chain carries TRBV5-1 and TRBJ2-5; 10 bases line up with TRBD2. Germline assignment: CDR1 SGHRS and CDR2 YFSETQ. The CDR3 runs to 14 residues.

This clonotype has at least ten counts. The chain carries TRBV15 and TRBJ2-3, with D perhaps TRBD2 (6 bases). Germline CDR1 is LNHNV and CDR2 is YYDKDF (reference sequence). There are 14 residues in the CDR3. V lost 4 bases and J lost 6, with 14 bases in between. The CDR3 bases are TGTGCCACCAGCATTGGGGACTTTGTGGATACGCAGTATTTT. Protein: CATSIGDFVDTQYF.

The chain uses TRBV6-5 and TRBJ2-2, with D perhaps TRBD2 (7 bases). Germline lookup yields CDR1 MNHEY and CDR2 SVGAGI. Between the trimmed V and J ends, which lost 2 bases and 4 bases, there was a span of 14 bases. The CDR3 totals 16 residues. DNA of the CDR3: TGTGCCAGCAGTTACGGGCGGGGGCTCGGCACCGGGGAGCTGTTTTTT. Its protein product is CASSYGRGLGTGELFF.

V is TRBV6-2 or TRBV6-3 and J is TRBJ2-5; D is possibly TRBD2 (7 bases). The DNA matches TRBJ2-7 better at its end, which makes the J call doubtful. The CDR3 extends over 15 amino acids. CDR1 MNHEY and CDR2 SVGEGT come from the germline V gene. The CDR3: CASSYRGANLYEQYF. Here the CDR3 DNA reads TGTGCCAGCAGTTACCGGGGGGCTAATCTATACGAGCAGTACTTC.

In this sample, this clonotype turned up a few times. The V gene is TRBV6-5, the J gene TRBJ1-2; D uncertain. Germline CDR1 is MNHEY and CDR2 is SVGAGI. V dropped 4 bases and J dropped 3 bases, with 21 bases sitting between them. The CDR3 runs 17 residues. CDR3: CASSLGRASKSHYGYTF. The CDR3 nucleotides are TGTGCCAGCAGTTTAGGTCGCGCCTCCAAATCTCACTATGGCTACACCTTC.